These T cell receptor beta chains were read from a single sample in a study of blood T cell repertoires in COVID-19. Using immunoSEQ multiplex PCR, the repertoire was profiled, and TCRdb retains in-frame clones only, with some absent. The sample includes 350,000 to 450,000 clones, around 83% seen only once; the top ten take approximately 5%. Specimen: PBMCs or T cells enriched from blood (not recorded which). The receptors derive from a woman in her fifties or sixties who had recovered from COVID-19. CDR3s include the opening cysteine and the closing phenylalanine or tryptophan. The order of the fields is V gene, J gene, D gene, CDR3 length, clone size, CDR3 protein, CDR3 DNA. A D gene is named only where the DNA matches it firmly. Clone size appears in some rows only: once, few, many, or a class for an expanded clone.

TRBV7-2	TRBJ1-5	NA	15	NA	CASSFGVNSNQPQHF	TGTGCCAGCAGCTTCGGAGTGAATAGCAATCAGCCCCAGCATTTT
TRBV6-5	TRBJ2-1	TRBD2	15	NA	CASTLPGLDYNEQFF	TGTGCCAGCACTCTACCGGGACTAGATTACAATGAGCAGTTCTTC
TRBV10-3	TRBJ1-1	TRBD1	13	NA	CAITDRGDTEAFF	TGTGCCATCACCGACAGGGGAGACACTGAAGCTTTCTTT
TRBV20-1	TRBJ1-1	NA	16	NA	CSASRIVPGINTEAFF	TGCAGTGCTAGTCGGATAGTTCCAGGGATTAACACTGAAGCTTTCTTT
TRBV9	TRBJ2-1	NA	15	NA	CASSVGLETFNEQFF	TGTGCCAGCAGCGTAGGACTAGAGACCTTCAATGAGCAGTTCTTC
TRBV18	TRBJ1-1	NA	16	NA	CASSRSLMGGNTEAFF	TGTGCCAGCTCACGAAGTCTTATGGGGGGGAACACTGAAGCTTTCTTT
TRBV11-3	TRBJ1-3	NA	17	NA	CASSFLDGGSSGNTIYF	TGTGCCAGCAGCTTTTTGGACGGAGGGAGCTCTGGAAACACCATATATTTT
TRBV27	TRBJ2-5	NA	15	NA	CASRPDSSYQETQYF	TGTGCCAGCAGACCTGACAGCTCTTACCAAGAGACCCAGTACTTC
TRBV19	TRBJ2-7	NA	14	NA	CASSMGGGAYEQYF	TGTGCCAGTAGTATGGGCGGAGGAGCCTACGAGCAGTACTTC
TRBV19	TRBJ1-4	TRBD1	15	NA	CASSIGTGINEKLFF	TGTGCCAGTAGTATCGGGACAGGTATAAATGAAAAACTGTTTTTT
TRBV11-3	TRBJ2-5	NA	13	NA	CASSRDLQETQYF	TGTGCCAGCAGCCGGGACTTGCAAGAGACCCAGTACTTC
TRBV9	TRBJ2-2	TRBD1	19	NA	CASSAETPDRGSNTGELFF	TGTGCCAGCAGCGCTGAGACGCCTGACAGGGGATCGAACACCGGGGAGCTGTTTTTT
TRBV5-1	TRBJ2-7	TRBD1	15	once	CASSFLRDSPYEQYF	TGCGCCAGCAGCTTCCTCCGGGACAGTCCTTACGAGCAGTACTTC
TRBV5-1	TRBJ1-6	TRBD1	19	NA	CASSPILSTPGQGNSPLHF	TGCGCCAGCAGCCCCATCCTAAGTACCCCGGGACAGGGTAATTCACCCCTCCACTTT
TRBV5-1	TRBJ2-5	NA	12	NA	CASSPSGETQYF	TGCGCCAGCAGCCCCTCGGGGGAGACCCAGTACTTC
TRBV4-2	TRBJ2-5	NA	15	NA	CASSQDQGLQETQYF	TGTGCCAGCAGCCAAGATCAAGGACTCCAAGAGACCCAGTACTTC
TRBV7-8	TRBJ1-2	NA	13	NA	CASSPGAAYGYTF	TGTGCCAGCAGCCCAGGGGCGGCCTATGGCTACACCTTC
TRBV7-8	TRBJ2-2	TRBD2	16	NA	CASSLVGSGVTGELFF	TGTGCCAGCAGCTTAGTCGGTAGCGGGGTCACCGGGGAGCTGTTTTTT
TRBV4-2	TRBJ1-2	NA	14	NA	CASSQDRRSGGYTF	TGTGCCAGCAGCCAAGACCGCAGGTCTGGTGGCTACACCTTC
TRBV3-1/TRBV3-2	TRBJ1-1	TRBD1	18	NA	CASSQGPGQGFPVAEAFF	TGTGCCAGCAGCCAAGGTCCGGGACAGGGGTTTCCAGTCGCTGAAGCTTTCTTT
TRBV7-9	TRBJ2-6	NA	15	NA	CASSATGSGANVLTF	TGTGCCAGCAGCGCGACAGGATCTGGGGCCAACGTCCTGACTTTC
TRBV7-3	TRBJ2-2	NA	15	NA	CASSLRATNTGELFF	TGTGCCAGCAGCTTAAGGGCGACGAACACCGGGGAGCTGTTTTTT
TRBV11-1	TRBJ1-6	TRBD1	15	NA	CASSLRQGENSPLHF	TGTGCCAGCAGCCTAAGACAGGGGGAAAATTCACCCCTCCACTTT
TRBV5-1	TRBJ1-1	TRBD1	15	NA	CASSVTGQGNTEAFF	TGCGCCAGCAGCGTGACAGGGCAGGGGAACACTGAAGCTTTCTTT
TRBV5-1	TRBJ1-2	TRBD1	14	NA	CASSTGQGPGGYTF	TGCGCCAGCAGCACCGGACAGGGCCCAGGGGGCTACACCTTC
TRBV2	TRBJ1-1	NA	11	NA	CASRAGAEAFF	TGTGCCAGCCGGGCAGGGGCTGAAGCTTTCTTT
TRBV29-1	TRBJ2-3	TRBD1	11	NA	CTKGAPGVQYF	TGTACTAAGGGGGCCCCCGGGGTGCAGTATTTT
TRBV18	TRBJ1-2	NA	13	NA	CASSPSTDYGYTF	TGTGCCAGCTCACCATCAACAGACTATGGCTACACCTTC
TRBV27	TRBJ1-2	TRBD1	15	NA	CASSLTYQDRVGFVF	TGTGCCAGCAGTTTAACCTACCAGGACAGGGTGGGTTTTGTTTTT